Sequencing of this TCR beta chain was carried out in a study of identical twins. One entry per CDR3 protein results from TCRdb running MiXCR on the 5' RACE reads. The sample records fewer than 900,000 distinct CDR3 sequences, about 20% being singletons. Trimming cost V 10 bases and J 5 bases; bases outside gene matches: 5. CDR3 length: 11 amino acids. Germline V gene lookup returns CDR1 ENHRY and CDR2 SYGVKD. In addition, the sample was reused for a study of T cells expressing NK-cell markers.

The specimen was PBMCs. This chain uses TRBV10-3 with TRBJ2-7; 7 bases fit TRBD1. This receptor was obtained from a young woman in good health. Here the CDR3 reads CATLTGNEQYF. The DNA of the CDR3 is TGTGCCACCCTGACAGGGAACGAGCAGTACTTC.